Following are 25 T cell receptor beta chains from one sample sequenced in a study of T cell repertoires in cytomegalovirus infection. TCRdb analysed the reads with MiXCR anew, one entry per CDR3 protein. Of 180,000 or so distinct CDR3 sequences detected, 17% appear once; the ten largest clones hold around 27%. The specimen was CD8+ T cells from PBMCs. The receptors stem from a human donor in good health (CMV status not recorded). Some clones in this sample may be carry-over from other donors' samples.

The count of this clonotype is one. The genes are TRBV28 and TRBJ2-1, with D unclear. The V end was cut by 3 bases, the J end by 8 bases, with 14 bases between. Germline lookup yields CDR1 MDHEN and CDR2 SYDVKM. The CDR3 totals 14 residues. The CDR3 DNA sequence: TGTGCCAGCAGTTTTCGTCTACATCGGGATGAGCAGTTCTTC. Encoded protein: CASSFRLHRDEQFF. The full variable domain, with the rest looked up from reference TRBV28 and TRBJ2-1, is DVKVTQSSRYLVKRTGEKVFLECVQDMDHENMFWYRQDPGLGLRLIYFSYDVKMKEKGDIPEGYSVSREKKERFSLILESASTNQTSMYLCASSFRLHRDEQFFGPGTRLTVL.

Only a few counts were recorded for this clonotype. The chain recombines TRBV11-2 with TRBJ2-2; D is perhaps TRBD2 (5 bases). Per the germline V gene, CDR1 is SGHAT and CDR2 is FQNNGV. The CDR3 has 17 residues. Trimming shortened V by 3 bases and J by 5 bases, and 19 bases separated the two germline ends. Written as DNA, the CDR3 is TGTGCCAGCAGCTTCGGGCGGGCTGGGATAAGGACCGGGGAGCTGTTTTTT. It yields the protein CASSFGRAGIRTGELFF.

This clonotype was counted a few times. The gene calls are TRBV11-1 and TRBJ2-7; the D gene could be TRBD1 or TRBD2 (6 bases each). The CDR3 is 14 residues long. Trimming shortened V by 4 bases and J by 1 base, and 11 bases separated the two germline ends. CDR1 SGHAT and CDR2 FQDESV come from the germline V gene (reference sequence). CDR3 nucleotide sequence: TGTGCCAGCAGCTACTGGGGGGCTTCCTACGAGCAGTACTTC. It codes for CASSYWGASYEQYF.

A few counts support this clonotype. Written as DNA, the CDR3 is TGTGCCATCAGTGAGTTCCCACTGAACACTGAAGCTTTCTTT. It is translated as CAISEFPLNTEAFF. The chain carries TRBV10-3 and TRBJ1-1; D not certain. Deletions cut 1 base from V and 0 bases from J, with 6 bases between. The CDR3 is 14 residues long. Germline V gene sequence: CDR1 ENHRY, CDR2 SYGVKD.

This chain's CDR3 is CASSQRRTQYF. For the CDR3, the DNA is TGTGCCAGCAGCCAGCGGAGGACCCAGTACTTC. The gene calls are TRBV14 and TRBJ2-5; unclear D gene. Trimming took 3 bases from V and 7 from J, leaving 6 bases between them. This CDR3 has 11 residues. The V gene's germline CDR1 is SGHDN and CDR2 FVKESK.

Many counts were recorded for this clonotype. The chain links TRBV7-8 to TRBJ1-5, with unresolved D. The V end lost 7 bases, the J end lost 2 bases, and 12 bases lay between the germline ends. Germline-derived CDR1 and CDR2 are SGHVS and FQNEAQ. The CDR3 spans 14 residues. The CDR3 here is CASKPGGRNQPQHF. The CDR3 DNA is TGTGCCAGCAAGCCAGGAGGACGCAATCAGCCCCAGCATTTT.

This chain connects TRBV6-5 to TRBJ1-2; unclear D gene. The V gene's germline CDR1 is MNHEY and CDR2 SVGAGI. CDR3 length equals 12 residues. Trimming cost V 6 bases and J 4 bases, with 9 bases left between them. CDR3 protein: CASRGRTYGYTF. The CDR3 DNA sequence: TGTGCCAGCAGAGGACGGACCTATGGCTACACCTTC.

This clonotype was seen only a few times. J is TRBJ2-3 and V is TRBV28; D is unresolved. Germline V gene lookup returns CDR1 MDHEN and CDR2 SYDVKM. V was pared by 5 bases and J by 6 bases, with 18 bases between. The CDR3 covers 15 residues. The chain's CDR3 is CASSGELGYKDTQYF. As DNA, the CDR3 is TGTGCCAGCAGTGGAGAATTGGGTTACAAGGATACGCAGTATTTT.

This clonotype has just a few counts. The V call is TRBV23-1, the J call TRBJ2-7; possibly TRBD1 for D (6 bases). TRBV23-1 has ORF status, its function being uncertain. The CDR3 is made up of 16 amino acids. V lost 8 bases and J 9 bases, leaving 29 bases between the germline ends. The CDR3: CASVLTSPDSPTRQYF. The DNA for the CDR3 is TGCGCCAGCGTTCTAACATCCCCGGACAGTCCTACGAGGCAGTACTTC.

This clonotype was detected a few times. This chain joins TRBV7-6 and TRBJ2-1; D call uncertain. The germline gives CDR1 SGHVS, CDR2 FNYEAQ. The CDR3 runs to 15 residues. The V and J ends lost 1 base and 9 bases respectively, with 16 bases between them. CDR3 in DNA: TGTGCCAGCAGCTTAGAACCCCAAGCTTCTACTGAGCAGTTCTTC. Translation: CASSLEPQASTEQFF.

The V gene is TRBV7-2, the J gene TRBJ2-7; D remains unclear. Per the germline V gene, CDR1 is SGHTA and CDR2 is FQGNSA. Trimming took off 2 bases at V and 3 bases at J, with 14 bases between the two ends. This CDR3 is built from 15 residues. CDR3 protein: CASSLSALGYYEQYF. CDR3 bases: TGTGCCAGCAGCTTAAGCGCCCTGGGCTACTACGAGCAGTACTTC.

This clonotype was observed many times. The V call is TRBV7-2, the J call TRBJ2-3; D unclear. V was trimmed by 2 bases and J by 3 bases, leaving 3 bases between them. The germline gives CDR1 SGHTA, CDR2 FQGNSA. The CDR3 totals 12 residues. The DNA for the CDR3 is TGTGCCAGCAGCTTAATGACAGATACGCAGTATTTT. Translating gives CASSLMTDTQYF.

This clonotype was picked up a small number of times. The gene calls are TRBV7-6 and TRBJ2-7; 7 positions agree with TRBD1. The V and J ends lost 2 bases and 5 bases, in that order; junction bases with no gene match: 18. CDR3 length: 18 residues. CDR1 and CDR2 (germline): SGHVS, FNYEAQ. Written as DNA, the CDR3 is TGTGCCAGCAGCTTAATCCCCTCGGGACAGCTCACATACGACGAGCAGTACTTC. Residues: CASSLIPSGQLTYDEQYF.

The J gene is TRBJ2-1, the V gene TRBV6-2 or TRBV6-3, with 10 nucleotides matching TRBD1. The germline V gene encodes CDR1 MNHEY and CDR2 SVGEGT. V shed 5 bases, J shed 15 bases, and the junction held 4 bases outside the gene matches. CDR3 length: 11 amino acids. This chain's CDR3 is CASSPGTGAFF. The CDR3 DNA is TGTGCCAGCAGTCCTGGGACAGGGGCGTTCTTC.

A few counts support this clonotype. In DNA form, the CDR3 reads TGTGCCAGCAGCATTCGGGACAGGATCCACGAGCAGTACTTC. It specifies CASSIRDRIHEQYF. The V call is TRBV7-8, the J call TRBJ2-7; 8 bases map to TRBD1. The germline V gene encodes CDR1 SGHVS and CDR2 FQNEAQ. Trimming at V came to 5 bases and at J to 5 bases, leaving 8 bases not matched to a gene. There are 14 residues in the CDR3. Full variable domain (rest looked up from reference TRBV7-8 and TRBJ2-7): GAGVSQSPRYKVAKRGQDVALRCDPISGHVSLFWYQQALGQGPEFLTYFQNEAQLDKSGLPSDRFFAERPEGSVSTLKIQRTQQEDSAVYLCASSIRDRIHEQYFGPGTRLTVT.

The chain joins TRBV28 to TRBJ2-1; D remains unclear. The germline CDR1 and CDR2 sequences are MDHEN and SYDVKM. With 5 bases removed from V and 3 bases from J, the gap between germline ends came to 17 bases. The CDR3 sequence is 16 residues long. Here the CDR3 reads CASSPNVGLYYNEQFF. Here the CDR3 DNA reads TGTGCCAGCAGTCCTAACGTAGGGCTCTACTACAATGAGCAGTTCTTC.

This clonotype was counted at least ten times. This sequence joins TRBV7-2 and TRBJ2-1; 9 bases line up with TRBD2. This CDR3 contains 17 residues. Germline loops: CDR1 SGHTA, CDR2 FQGNSA. V gave up 1 base and J gave up 1 base; unmatched junction bases: 5. As DNA, the CDR3 is TGTGCCAGCAGCTTAGGAGCTAGCGGGGTGTCCTACAATGAGCAGTTCTTC. This sequence encodes CASSLGASGVSYNEQFF.

This chain joins TRBV7-2 and TRBJ1-4; D uncertain. Germline values: CDR1 SGHTA, CDR2 FQGNSA. Trimming took 1 base from V and 1 from J, leaving 10 bases between them. The CDR3 has 16 amino acids. The CDR3 sequence: CASSLEASLTNEKLFF. The CDR3 DNA reads TGTGCCAGCAGCTTAGAGGCCAGCCTAACTAATGAAAAACTGTTTTTT. Looking up the rest from reference TRBV7-2 and TRBJ1-4 gives the full variable domain: GAGVSQSPSNKVTEKGKDVELRCDPISGHTALYWYRQSLGQGLEFLIYFQGNSAPDKSGLPSDRFSAERTGGSVSTLTIQRTQQEDSAVYLCASSLEASLTNEKLFFGSGTQLSVL.

The chain carries TRBV7-6 and TRBJ1-6, with a weak D call TRBD1 (6 bases). Germline-derived CDR1 and CDR2 are SGHVS and FNYEAQ. V shed 6 bases and J shed 5 bases, with 14 bases lying between them. This CDR3 comprises 15 residues. This chain's CDR3 is CASSRWTADNSPLHF. The CDR3 DNA sequence: TGTGCCAGCAGTCGATGGACAGCCGATAATTCACCCCTCCACTTT.

Ten or more counts support this clonotype. The CDR3 loop reads CASSLSGTTTDTQYF. The DNA for the CDR3 is TGTGCCAGCAGTTTATCCGGGACCACCACAGATACGCAGTATTTT. This chain connects TRBV28 to TRBJ2-3; D may correspond to TRBD1 or TRBD2 (5 bases each). Trimming took off 1 base at V and 2 bases at J, with 10 bases between the two ends. The germline gives CDR1 MDHEN, CDR2 SYDVKM. This CDR3 region has 15 residues.

The chain is built from TRBV12-3 or TRBV12-4 and TRBJ1-5, with 8 positions matching TRBD1. CDR3 length equals 15 residues. V dropped 6 bases and J dropped 3; count of bases not matched to a gene: 7. CDR3 DNA: TGTGCCAGCAGCGATTGGACAGGGTCCAATCAGCCCCAGCATTTT. Amino acid sequence: CASSDWTGSNQPQHF.

This chain links TRBV4-1 with TRBJ2-2; either TRBD1 or TRBD2 may fit D (5 bases each). In germline, CDR1 is MGHRA, CDR2 YSYEKL. The CDR3 has 15 amino acids. V was trimmed by 4 bases and J by 3 bases, leaving 12 bases between them. CDR3 coding DNA: TGCGCCAGCAGCCCTGGGACGGTAGACACCGGGGAGCTGTTTTTT. Translating it yields CASSPGTVDTGELFF.

This clonotype ranks as medium-sized. The CDR3 loop is CASSYSTGGADTQYF. CDR3 in DNA: TGTGCCAGCAGTTACTCGACAGGGGGCGCAGATACGCAGTATTTT. This chain uses TRBV6-2 or TRBV6-3 with TRBJ2-3; 10 bases are a match to TRBD1. V lost 0 bases and J lost 4; bases outside the gene matches: 1. This CDR3 comprises 15 residues. Germline V gene sequence: CDR1 MNHEY, CDR2 SVGEGT.

In this sample, this clonotype turned up a few times. V gene TRBV12-3 or TRBV12-4 combines with J gene TRBJ1-1, with D possibly TRBD1 on 5 matching bases. The CDR3 extends over 12 amino acids. V lost 6 bases to trimming and J lost 11 bases, with 16 bases between them. The CDR3 DNA reads as TGTGCCAGCAGCCCGTCGGGGCCCCGGGCTTTCTTT. Encoded protein: CASSPSGPRAFF.

In this sample, this clonotype turned up a few times. Relative to the germline gene, one junction end is altered; a read error may explain this. This chain links TRBV28 with TRBJ1-1; TRBD1 might be the D (5 bases). CDR1 MDHEN and CDR2 SYDVKM come from the germline V gene. There are 14 residues in the CDR3. The chain's CDR3 is CASSFRAGGTEASF. The DNA of the CDR3 is TGTGCCAGCAGTTTTCGGGCAGGTGGGACTGAAGCTTCCTTT.